The 30 T cell receptor beta chains below all came from one sample that was sequenced in a study of T cell changes during pregnancy in multiple sclerosis. The method was immunoSEQ multiplex PCR; TCRdb's version includes in-frame clones alone and lacks a portion of them. The sample holds about 69,000 clones, roughly 90% seen once. The sample consisted of CD4+ T cells from peripheral blood mononuclear cells, taken in the third trimester of pregnancy. The receptors shown here come from a female donor in good health, enrolled as a control in a pregnancy study.

The chain is built from TRBV18 and TRBJ1-1, with D perhaps TRBD1 (5 bases). V shed 0 bases and J shed 1 base, with 12 bases lying between them. There are 16 residues in the CDR3. Germline loops: CDR1 KGHSH, CDR2 LQKENI. CDR3 sequence reads: CASSPPSPGKNTEAFF. In nucleotides, the CDR3 is TGTGCCAGCTCACCACCCTCGCCAGGGAAGAACACTGAAGCTTTCTTT.

The chain combines TRBV6-6 with TRBJ2-7; D is undetermined. Deletions cut 7 bases from V and 2 bases from J, with 9 bases between. Per the germline V gene, CDR1 is MNHNY and CDR2 is SVGAGI (reference sequence). The CDR3 extends over 12 amino acids. The CDR3 DNA follows: TGTGCCAGCAACTCCAACCCCTACGAGCAGTACTTC. It specifies CASNSNPYEQYF.

The chain uses TRBV7-2 and TRBJ2-7, with 8 nucleotides matching TRBD1. J gave up 2 bases and V 5 bases, and 8 bases lay outside the gene matches. CDR3 length equals 15 residues. The germline CDR1 and CDR2 sequences are SGHTA and FQGNSA. In nucleotides, the CDR3 is TGTGCCAGCAGCCCCCCCCAGACAGGGGCCTACGAGCAGTACTTC. Protein product: CASSPPQTGAYEQYF. The full variable domain, with the rest looked up from reference TRBV7-2 and TRBJ2-7, is GAGVSQSPSNKVTEKGKDVELRCDPISGHTALYWYRQSLGQGLEFLIYFQGNSAPDKSGLPSDRFSAERTGGSVSTLTIQRTQQEDSAVYLCASSPPQTGAYEQYFGPGTRLTVT.

The rearrangement uses TRBV4-2 and TRBJ2-5; a weak D match, TRBD2 (6 bases). The V end was cut by 3 bases, the J end by 7 bases, with 15 bases between. The CDR3 contains 14 residues. Germline lookup yields CDR1 LGHNA and CDR2 YNFKEQ. The CDR3 coding sequence is TGTGCCAGCAGCCATACCCGACTAGAAGGGACCCAGTACTTC. This codes for CASSHTRLEGTQYF.

V usage is TRBV29-1 and J usage is TRBJ1-2; the D gene is possibly TRBD1 (6 bases). V lost 7 bases to trimming and J lost 7 bases, with 25 bases between them. CDR3 length: 15 amino acids. Germline values: CDR1 SQVTM, CDR2 ANQGSEA. CDR3 nucleotides: TGCAGCGCTTATCGGTTTAACCGGGACATGGGTGGCTACACCTTC. Protein sequence: CSAYRFNRDMGGYTF.

Points on this clone: Other DNA sequences of this sample code for an identical CDR3. This chain connects TRBV20-1 to TRBJ2-7; D is ambiguous. The CDR3 extends over 11 amino acids. V lost 6 bases to trimming and J lost 3 bases, with 9 bases between them. CDR1 is DFQATT and CDR2 is SNEGSKA in the germline V gene (reference sequence). The CDR3 nucleotides read TGCAGTGCGTCGAGAGGCTACGAGCAGTACTTC. This encodes CSASRGYEQYF.

This chain uses TRBV6-5 with TRBJ2-5; 7 bases fit TRBD1. Trimming took 2 bases from V and 1 from J; bases not matched to a gene: 4. The CDR3 runs to 15 residues. CDR1 MNHEY and CDR2 SVGAGI come from the germline V gene. The CDR3 coding sequence is TGTGCCAGCAGTTACCTGGGACAGCCCCAAGAGACCCAGTACTTC. It encodes CASSYLGQPQETQYF.

The V gene is TRBV5-3, the J gene TRBJ1-2; 9 bases map to TRBD1. Being an ORF, TRBV5-3 has a function that is uncertain. The CDR3 is 16 residues long. V lost 4 bases and J lost 4; bases outside the gene matches: 11. The CDR3 sequence is CARSATLGTGRYGYTF. Written as DNA, the CDR3 is TGTGCCAGAAGCGCTACCTTAGGGACAGGGCGCTATGGCTACACCTTC.

This clone came up once. The chain couples TRBV7-9 to TRBJ1-4; 7 nucleotides match TRBD1. V trimming: 6 bases; J trimming: 0 bases; junction bases outside the gene matches: 4. Germline CDR1 reads SEHNR; CDR2 reads FQNEAQ (reference sequence). This CDR3 region has 15 residues. CDR3 nucleotides: TGTGCCAGCAGTACAGGGGATGCAACTAATGAAAAACTGTTTTTT. Residues: CASSTGDATNEKLFF.

The chain has TRBV4-2 and TRBJ2-5, with a possible D match to TRBD2 (7 bases). The germline V gene has CDR1 LGHNA and CDR2 YNFKEQ. V was pared by 1 base and J by 5 bases, with 14 bases between. CDR3 size: 15 residues. In DNA, the CDR3 is TGTGCCAGCAGCCAAGTGGCAGGGGAGGGGGAGACCCAGTACTTC. It encodes CASSQVAGEGETQYF.

Regarding this clone: One end of the junction does not line up with germline, which may come from a read error. The rearrangement uses TRBV7-6 and TRBJ2-7; a weak D match, TRBD2 (7 bases). CDR1 is SGHVS and CDR2 is FNYEAQ in the germline V gene. This CDR3 has 14 amino acids. The CDR3 protein is CASTLNVRGAEQYF. The CDR3 DNA reads TGTGCCAGCACCTTAAACGTCCGGGGGGCCGAGCAGTACTTC.

This chain connects TRBV19 to TRBJ2-7, with D perhaps matching TRBD1 (6 bases). The CDR3 spans 17 residues. With 3 bases removed from V and 2 bases from J, the gap between germline ends came to 20 bases. CDR1 is LNHDA and CDR2 is SQIVND in the germline V gene (reference sequence). CDR3 nucleotide sequence: TGTGCCAGTAGTATTCAGATAAGGAGACAGGAGGCCTACGAGCAGTACTTC. Protein sequence: CASSIQIRRQEAYEQYF.

The chain uses TRBV5-1 and TRBJ1-1; 9 positions agree with TRBD1. The V and J ends lost 4 bases and 2 bases, in that order; junction bases with no gene match: 6. Germline V gives CDR1 SGHRS, CDR2 YFSETQ. This CDR3 is built from 15 residues. The DNA of the CDR3 is TGCGCCAGCAGCCTACCGGGACAGGGAAACACTGAAGCTTTCTTT. Residues: CASSLPGQGNTEAFF.

This chain joins TRBV7-9 and TRBJ2-7, with TRBD1 matching 7 bases. The V and J ends lost 4 bases and 5 bases, in that order; junction bases with no gene match: 11. The germline V gene has CDR1 SEHNR and CDR2 FQNEAQ (reference sequence). The CDR3 has 15 residues. CDR3 sequence reads: CASSSPPQGNHEQYF. The DNA of the CDR3 is TGTGCCAGCAGCTCCCCCCCACAGGGGAACCACGAGCAGTACTTC.

J is TRBJ2-7 and V is TRBV2; weak D call: TRBD2 (5 bases). Germline loops: CDR1 SNHLY, CDR2 FYNNEI. This CDR3 comprises 14 residues. Trimming removed 8 bases at V and 1 base at J, with 15 bases between. CDR3 DNA sequence: TGTGCCAGCGTCCGAGAAGAGGGATCCTACGAGCAGTACTTC. It yields the protein CASVREEGSYEQYF.

This clone was counted once. This chain links TRBV5-1 with TRBJ1-4; D is perhaps TRBD1 (5 bases). Germline CDR1 and CDR2: SGHRS and YFSETQ. Between the trimmed V and J ends, which lost 0 bases and 4 bases, there was a span of 10 bases. There are 15 residues in the CDR3. The CDR3 DNA follows: TGCGCCAGCAGCTTGGAGGGGAAGGATAATGAAAAACTGTTTTTT. Protein: CASSLEGKDNEKLFF.

The chain combines TRBV11-2 with TRBJ2-7; 8 nucleotides match TRBD1. The J segment lost 7 bases and the V segment lost 0 bases, leaving 8 bases of the junction unmatched. Germline CDR1 SGHAT, CDR2 FQNNGV. The CDR3 consists of 15 residues. This chain's CDR3 is CASSLDRTGPREQYF. Written as DNA, the CDR3 is TGTGCCAGCAGCTTAGACCGGACAGGGCCGAGGGAGCAGTACTTC.

This clone was counted a few times. The rearrangement links TRBV29-1 to TRBJ1-2, with 7 positions matching TRBD1. J was trimmed by 4 bases and V by 6 bases; bases with no gene match: 8. CDR3 size: 13 residues. CDR1 SQVTM and CDR2 ANQGSEA come from the germline V gene. The CDR3 sequence is CSVSPGGAYGYTF. DNA of the CDR3: TGCAGCGTGTCACCAGGGGGAGCCTATGGCTACACCTTC.

V usage is TRBV21-1 and J usage is TRBJ1-1. TRBV21-1 is described as a pseudogene. The CDR3 runs to 16 residues. The CDR3 DNA reads TGTGCCAGCAGGTGCGCTAGTCTTCCCATGAACACTGAAGCTTTCTTT. This translates into CASRCASLPMNTEAFF.

The chain employs TRBV7-9 and TRBJ2-5; weak D call: TRBD1 (5 bases). The CDR3 loop spans 12 amino acids. Germline V gene data show CDR1 as SEHNR and CDR2 as FQNEAQ (reference sequence). V dropped 3 bases and J dropped 5 bases, with 7 bases sitting between them. CDR3 sequence (DNA): TGTGCCAGCAGCTTGGGGCGGGAGACCCAGTACTTC. Residues: CASSLGRETQYF.

Written as DNA, the CDR3 is TGTGCCAGTAGTATAGATCGGGGTGTTTTGGGCTACACCTTC. Translated: CASSIDRGVLGYTF. The chain is built from TRBV19 and TRBJ1-2; D call uncertain. Germline loops: CDR1 LNHDA, CDR2 SQIVND (reference sequence). The CDR3 covers 14 residues. Trimming cost V 0 bases and J 8 bases, with 13 bases left between them.

The chain carries TRBV7-3 and TRBJ2-3; D remains unclear. Trimming left V 3 bases short and J 1 base short, with 5 bases between. The CDR3 spans 13 residues. Germline-derived CDR1 and CDR2 are SGHTA and FQGTGA. The CDR3 DNA reads TGTGCCAGCAGCTTGGAGCGCACAGATACGCAGTATTTT. Its translation: CASSLERTDTQYF.

The CDR3 DNA sequence: TGTGCCACCCGAGCGACGGGGAACACTGAAGCTTTCTTT. Protein sequence: CATRATGNTEAFF. This chain joins TRBV25-1 and TRBJ1-1; D is uncertain. The germline CDR1 and CDR2 sequences are MGHDK and SYGVNS. The V end lost 10 bases, the J end lost 1 base, and 13 bases lay between the germline ends. The length of the CDR3 is 13 residues.

The chain combines TRBV5-6 with TRBJ2-3; 15 bases are a match to TRBD2. The V gene end was trimmed by 4 bases and the J gene end by 6 bases; junction bases not matched to a gene: 12. In germline, CDR1 is SGHDT, CDR2 YYEEEE. The CDR3 spans 18 residues. CDR3 sequence reads: CASSPTGLAGGKLDTQYF. The CDR3 nucleotides read TGTGCCAGCAGCCCGACGGGACTAGCGGGGGGTAAATTGGATACGCAGTATTTT.

The chain recombines TRBV6-5 with TRBJ2-2, with D maybe TRBD2 (5 bases). V dropped 5 bases and J dropped 5 bases, with 15 bases sitting between them. The CDR3 is made up of 15 amino acids. The germline CDR1 and CDR2 sequences are MNHEY and SVGAGI. CDR3 in DNA: TGTGCCAGCAGTAAGGGAGAGATCAGTACCGGGGAGCTGTTTTTT. Protein product: CASSKGEISTGELFF.

The chain couples TRBV19 to TRBJ1-6; no reliable D call. This CDR3 comprises 17 residues. CDR1 LNHDA and CDR2 SQIVND come from the germline V gene (reference sequence). V shed 5 bases and J shed 0 bases, with 14 bases lying between them. The CDR3 bases are TGTGCCAGTAGTGAGGCGGGCCGAAGCTCCTATAATTCACCCCTCCACTTT. Translating it yields CASSEAGRSSYNSPLHF.

The V call is TRBV5-1, the J call TRBJ1-1; 7 bases map to TRBD1. V shed 4 bases and J 5 bases; nucleotides not matched to a gene: 5. The CDR3 totals 13 residues. Germline lookup yields CDR1 SGHRS and CDR2 YFSETQ. CDR3 residues: CASSLGTATEAFF. The DNA of the CDR3 is TGCGCCAGCAGCCTTGGGACAGCTACTGAAGCTTTCTTT. Combining the CDR3 with reference TRBV5-1 and TRBJ1-1 gives the whole variable domain KAGVTQTPRYLIKTRGQQVTLSCSPISGHRSVSWYQQTPGQGLQFLFEYFSETQRNKGNFPGRFSGRQFSNSRSEMNVSTLELGDSALYLCASSLGTATEAFFGQGTRLTVV.

The chain is built from TRBV4-2 and TRBJ2-7, with D possibly TRBD2 on 5 matching bases. Germline-derived CDR1 and CDR2 are LGHNA and YNFKEQ. Between the trimmed V and J ends, which lost 1 base and 2 bases, there was a span of 9 bases. The CDR3 length is 14 residues. CDR3 loop: CASSQARRAYEQYF. For the CDR3, the DNA is TGTGCCAGCAGCCAAGCTCGGCGGGCCTACGAGCAGTACTTC.

This clone was picked up one time. V is TRBV5-5 and J is TRBJ1-5, with D possibly TRBD1 on 5 matching bases. Trimming stripped 4 bases from V and 7 bases from J, with 15 bases between. Germline CDR1 is SGHKS and CDR2 is YYEKEE (reference sequence). The length of the CDR3 is 14 residues. The CDR3 region is CASSLTQGYQPQHF. The CDR3 DNA is TGTGCCAGCAGCCTTACCCAGGGTTACCAGCCCCAGCATTTT. The entire variable domain, with the rest obtained from reference TRBV5-5 and TRBJ1-5, is as follows: DAGVTQSPTHLIKTRGQQVTLRCSPISGHKSVSWYQQVLGQGPQFIFQYYEKEERGRGNFPDRFSARQFPNYSSELNVNALLLGDSALYLCASSLTQGYQPQHFGDGTRLSIL.

This clone was detected only a few times. This rearrangement joins TRBV6-6 to TRBJ1-2; the D gene is possibly TRBD1 (6 bases). In germline, CDR1 is MNHNY, CDR2 SVGAGI (reference sequence). This CDR3 spans 15 amino acids. The V end was cut by 6 bases, the J end by 5 bases, with 19 bases between. CDR3 nucleotide sequence: TGTGCCAGCAGCCCGATCTTCTACAGGGAATATGGCTACACCTTC. This encodes CASSPIFYREYGYTF.